Listed here is a single T cell receptor beta chain. Its antigen is as yet unknown. The record originates from a study of response to subunit inactivated influenza vaccine. The study's findings and limits: The authors put forward the suggestion that each seasonal influenza vaccination may bring in only a limited number of new T cells.

The CDR3 length is 16 residues. Germline V gene lookup returns CDR1 LGHNA and CDR2 YNFKEQ. V was pared by 2 bases and J by 5 bases, with 10 bases of the junction left unmatched. One entry per CDR3 protein results from TCRdb running MiXCR on the RT-PCR reads. The sample lists under 550,000 distinct CDR3 sequences, roughly 7.6% occurring once. This receptor was identified in a man aged 45 to 70 who received an inactivated influenza vaccine. Material: PBMCs from blood, obtained roughly 24 months after vaccination. This chain joins TRBV4-2 and TRBJ2-7; 9 nucleotides line up with TRBD2. The CDR3 region has the DNA TGTGCCAGCAGCCAATTTATAGCGGGGGCCTATAACGAGCAGTACTTC. This gives the protein CASSQFIAGAYNEQYF.